This T cell receptor (beta chain) was captured in a study (dated by TCRdb to the mid-2010s). Concerning the study at large: The study set out to test whether tumor-infiltrating Tregs in breast cancer get recruited from blood Tregs or are instead converted in situ from other CD4+ T cell subsets. Results the study describes overall, beyond this receptor: Tumor-infiltrating Treg TCR alpha and beta sequences overlapped most with tumor naive CD4+ T cells, then with blood naive CD4+ T cells. The TCR gene usage of tumor memory CD4+ T cells clustered together with blood and lymph node memory CD4+ cells and with lymph node naive CD4+ cells. The validation in the larger cohort was limited to a single TCR beta V-J rearrangement instead of whole repertoires.

To purify naive CD4+ T cells, the Miltenyi Naive CD4+ T Cell Isolation kit was used, and CD25 microbeads served to deplete Tregs. Tregs, naive and memory CD4+ T cells from tumor, blood and ipsilateral draining lymph nodes of 5 or 6 breast cancer patients underwent full-length TCR alpha and beta sequencing. Mononuclear cells from lymph nodes or approximately 50 ml of peripheral blood were isolated by Ficoll density gradient centrifugation. Sorted cell populations were confirmed by FACS to exceed 90% purity. This clonotype turned up a few times. Its cognate antigen has yet to be identified. No base qualities exist here, and no much larger clone lies one base off it. Full-length TCR variable regions were amplified by 5' RACE PCR using constant-region reverse primers, and then by semi-nested PCR using Nested Universal Primer A. The ReliaPrep RNA Cell Miniprep System was used to extract total RNA, which was then reverse transcribed into 5'RACE-ready cDNA with the SMARTer RACE 5'/3' Kit. Multiplex adaptors were used to barcode the full-length TCR alpha and beta libraries, which were then sequenced on an Illumina MiSeq. The source study handled its data this way. Sequencing data were pooled across the five patients for each of nine subset-tissue groups and compared by unsupervised clustering of TCR gene usage. Repertoire similarity was calculated with the Morisita-Horn index, weighting shared sequences by their contribution to each repertoire. The public reads were quality trimmed at Q25 with fastp and then assembled into clones with MiXCR by TCRdb, keeping productive beta chains. When rows share a CDR3 protein, they turn into one entry using the most common DNA and genes. These V and J calls derive from TCRdb rather than the authors' analysis. This sample is represented by about 47,000 distinct CDR3 sequences; 28% of them were singletons. 2% to 2.5% of the sample is taken by the ten largest.

V loses 0 bases, J loses 1 base, and the germline ends lie 9 bases apart. Spanning cysteine to phenylalanine, the CDR3 consists of 15 amino acids. Only the CDR3 DNA is retained, 45 bases long and in frame from the first base. As encoded in the germline V gene, CDR1 is SGDLS while CDR2 is YYNGEE. This clonotype originated in a female donor with breast cancer. The specimen sequenced was naive CD4+ T cells sorted from blood. This specimen's cell subset or site label, interpreted: naive CD4+ T cells, CD4+CD45RA+CD25-. The sequence joins TRBV9 to TRBJ2-3; TRBD1 is a weak D gene call, 6 bases matching. The DNA sequence follows: TGTGCCAGCAGCGTAGCTACAGGGCGCACAGATACGCAGTATTTT. It translates to CASSVATGRTDTQYF.